Presented here are 32 T cell receptor beta chains from one specimen sequenced in a study of control samples from healthy donors and cancer patients (dated by TCRdb to the early 2020s). Receptor amplification or capture employed the immunoSEQ multiplex PCR assay. Not all clones reach the TCRdb copy of this immuneACCESS table, which keeps in-frame sequences only. Checked studies attribute under half of the gap to unresolved V genes and leave the rest unexplained. For this sample there are about 98,000 clones; roughly four fifths appear just once. The ten biggest clones cover 1.5% to 2.5% of the sample. Sequencing was carried out using blood. These receptors were collected from a man in his 60s in good health.

The V call is TRBV5-1, the J call TRBJ2-7, with 7 bases lining up with TRBD2. Trimming cost V 4 bases and J 0 bases; bases outside gene matches: 4. The CDR3 spans 14 residues. Germline assignment: CDR1 SGHRS and CDR2 YFSETQ. CDR3 residues: CASSGSGLSYEQYF. The CDR3 DNA follows: TGCGCCAGCAGCGGTAGCGGGCTCTCCTACGAGCAGTACTTC.

The chain joins TRBV7-3 to TRBJ2-3, with TRBD1 as a possible D gene (6 bases). The germline V and J ends were trimmed by 1 base and 1 base, with 12 bases remaining between them. Per germline, CDR1 SGHTA and CDR2 FQGTGA. This CDR3 has 16 residues. CDR3 sequence: CASSLSGAGGTDTQYF. For the CDR3, the DNA is TGTGCCAGCAGCTTAAGTGGGGCAGGGGGCACAGATACGCAGTATTTT. The full variable domain, rest sourced from reference TRBV7-3 and TRBJ2-3, is GAGVSQTPSNKVTEKGKYVELRCDPISGHTALYWYRQSLGQGPEFLIYFQGTGAADDSGLPNDRFFAVRPEGSVSTLKIQRTERGDSAVYLCASSLSGAGGTDTQYFGPGTRLTVL.

The chain couples TRBV30 to TRBJ1-3; TRBD1 is a possible D gene (5 bases). The germline CDR1 and CDR2 sequences are GTSNPN and SVGIG (reference sequence). The CDR3 has 14 amino acids. V was trimmed by 0 bases and J by 2 bases, leaving 8 bases between them. CDR3 DNA sequence: TGTGCCTGGAGTGTGTGGGGGGCTGGAAACACCATATATTTT. It yields the protein CAWSVWGAGNTIYF.

The J gene is TRBJ2-2, the V gene TRBV6-4, with 10 bases lining up with TRBD2. The CDR3 runs to 16 residues. V shed 5 bases, J shed 2 bases, and the junction held 5 bases outside the gene matches. Germline V gene lookup returns CDR1 MRHNA and CDR2 SNTAGT. The CDR3 DNA sequence: TGTGCCAGCAGTCTCACTAGCGGGATAAACACCGGGGAGCTGTTTTTT. Amino acids: CASSLTSGINTGELFF.

This chain links TRBV6-6 with TRBJ2-5; TRBD2 matches at 10 bases. Germline V gene data show CDR1 as MNHNY and CDR2 as SVGAGI (reference sequence). CDR3 length equals 16 residues. Trimming took 5 bases from V and 1 from J; bases not matched to a gene: 7. The CDR3 DNA sequence: TGTGCCAGCAGTCAACTAGCGGGGTCCCTCCAAGAGACCCAGTACTTC. Its protein is CASSQLAGSLQETQYF.

The chain combines TRBV5-1 with TRBJ1-6; D is possibly TRBD1 (6 bases). The V and J ends lost 4 bases and 5 bases respectively, with 13 bases between them. Per the germline V gene, CDR1 is SGHRS and CDR2 is YFSETQ. The CDR3 loop spans 15 amino acids. The CDR3: CASSTRGQDNSPLHF. CDR3 DNA: TGCGCCAGCAGCACTCGGGGGCAGGATAATTCACCCCTCCACTTT.

The CDR3 protein is CASSEPGTSGSRYEQYF. The CDR3 region has the DNA TGCGCCAGCAGTGAGCCGGGGACTAGCGGGAGTCGGTACGAGCAGTACTTC. The chain recombines TRBV10-1 with TRBJ2-7; 14 bases map to TRBD2. Germline CDR1 and CDR2: WNHNN and SYGVQD (reference sequence). Losses at the gene ends were 2 bases for V and 4 bases for J; bases not matched to a gene: 7. The CDR3 runs to 17 residues.

A single count supports this clone. This rearrangement joins TRBV6-5 to TRBJ2-5, with 7 bases aligning to TRBD2. The CDR3 runs 15 residues. From germline, CDR1 is MNHEY and CDR2 SVGAGI. V shed 5 bases and J 1 base; nucleotides not matched to a gene: 7. The CDR3, as DNA: TGTGCCAGCAGTCAGGGAGCGGGGACCCAAGAGACCCAGTACTTC. Translated: CASSQGAGTQETQYF.

V is TRBV4-1 and J is TRBJ2-7, with 8 bases that match TRBD2. The CDR3 contains 18 residues. Germline V gives CDR1 MGHRA, CDR2 YSYEKL. V dropped 5 bases and J dropped 2; count of bases not matched to a gene: 17. The CDR3 DNA is TGCGCCAGCAGCTTGATCTGGGAGGCTAGCGGGTTACCCTACGAGCAGTACTTC. Its translation: CASSLIWEASGLPYEQYF.

This clone was seen a few times. The J gene is TRBJ2-1, the V gene TRBV11-2; 11 bases align to TRBD2. Trimming cost V 4 bases and J 8 bases; bases outside gene matches: 10. Germline CDR1 reads SGHAT; CDR2 reads FQNNGV. CDR3 length: 16 amino acids. The CDR3 DNA reads as TGTGCCAGCAGCTCCCGAAAGCTAGCGGGAGGCGATGAGCAGTTCTTC. Residues: CASSSRKLAGGDEQFF. Looking up the rest from reference TRBV11-2 and TRBJ2-1 gives the full variable domain: EAGVAQSPRYKIIEKRQSVAFWCNPISGHATLYWYQQILGQGPKLLIQFQNNGVVDDSQLPKDRFSAERLKGVDSTLKIQPAKLEDSAVYLCASSSRKLAGGDEQFFGPGTRLTVL.

The CDR3 here is CASSEVLAGGRETQYF. The CDR3 DNA reads as TGTGCCAGCAGTGAAGTACTAGCGGGGGGTAGAGAGACCCAGTACTTC. This rearrangement joins TRBV6-1 to TRBJ2-5, with 12 bases identical to TRBD2. The CDR3 extends over 16 amino acids. V shed 1 base and J 4 bases; nucleotides not matched to a gene: 4. Germline values: CDR1 MNHNS, CDR2 SASEGT.

This chain's CDR3 is CASSYRGTTDTQYF. The CDR3 nucleotides read TGTGCCAGCAGTTACCGAGGGACAACAGATACGCAGTATTTT. The chain uses TRBV6-6 and TRBJ2-3; maybe TRBD1 (6 bases). The CDR3 is 14 amino acids. Trimming shortened V by 2 bases and J by 3 bases, and 9 bases separated the two germline ends. Germline V gives CDR1 MNHNY, CDR2 SVGAGI (reference sequence).

V is TRBV6-5 and J is TRBJ2-3; D may be TRBD2 (5 bases). This CDR3 comprises 15 residues. CDR1 and CDR2 from the germline V gene are MNHEY and SVGAGI. V lost 8 bases and J lost 2, with 17 bases in between. The CDR3 sequence is CASFNTGNPTDTQYF. The CDR3, as DNA: TGTGCCAGCTTTAATACCGGGAACCCCACAGATACGCAGTATTTT.

The chain joins TRBV9 to TRBJ2-7, with D perhaps matching TRBD1 (6 bases). Looked up from germline, CDR1 is SGDLS and CDR2 is YYNGEE. CDR3 length: 13 amino acids. The ends were cut back, 7 bases at V and 6 bases at J, with 17 bases in the middle. The CDR3 loop is CASRAGDFGEQYF. The CDR3, as DNA: TGTGCCAGCCGTGCAGGGGATTTTGGCGAGCAGTACTTC.

This chain links TRBV4-1 with TRBJ2-1, with TRBD2 identical over 8 bases. CDR1 is MGHRA, CDR2 YSYEKL, per germline. Trimming took 4 bases from V and 7 from J; bases not matched to a gene: 12. This CDR3 is 16 amino acids long. The CDR3 nucleotides read TGCGCCAGCAGCCGCCACACGGGAGGGAGAAATAATGAGCAGTTCTTC. It codes for CASSRHTGGRNNEQFF.

This chain uses TRBV19 with TRBJ1-1; a weak D match, TRBD1 (6 bases). V dropped 3 bases and J dropped 4 bases, with 12 bases sitting between them. This CDR3 contains 14 residues. Per germline, CDR1 LNHDA and CDR2 SQIVND (reference sequence). The CDR3 spells CASSIYREATEAFF. CDR3 nucleotides: TGTGCCAGTAGTATCTACAGGGAGGCCACTGAAGCTTTCTTT.

This clone was counted only a few times. CDR3 loop: CASSQDLSGPYNEQFF. CDR3 in DNA: TGTGCCAGCAGCCAAGATCTCAGCGGGCCCTACAATGAGCAGTTCTTC. The chain couples TRBV4-2 to TRBJ2-1; D may be TRBD2 (6 bases). Germline values: CDR1 LGHNA, CDR2 YNFKEQ. CDR3 length equals 16 residues. Trimming shortened V by 0 bases and J by 2 bases, and 11 bases separated the two germline ends.

This chain connects TRBV6-4 to TRBJ2-1, with D possibly being TRBD2 (5 bases). V lost 2 bases to trimming and J lost 7 bases, with 12 bases between them. CDR3 length: 14 amino acids. Germline V gene sequence: CDR1 MRHNA, CDR2 SNTAGT. CDR3 sequence (DNA): TGTGCCAGCAGTGACGAGGCTAGCTTAAATGAGCAGTTCTTC. Translation gives CASSDEASLNEQFF.

The chain has TRBV3-1 (or the pseudogene TRBV3-2) and TRBJ1-3; D is unresolved. CDR3 size: 15 residues. Germline-derived CDR1 and CDR2 are LGHDT and YNNKEL (reference sequence). Deletions cut 0 bases from V and 0 bases from J, with 6 bases between. The DNA for the CDR3 is TGTGCCAGCAGCCAAGACCTGAGCTCTGGAAACACCATATATTTT. Protein: CASSQDLSSGNTIYF.

This clone was observed a few times. This sequence joins TRBV27 and TRBJ1-2; no reliable D call. This CDR3 region has 14 residues. V dropped 4 bases and J dropped 2 bases, with 11 bases sitting between them. Per the germline V gene, CDR1 is MNHEY and CDR2 is SMNVEV (reference sequence). CDR3: CASSSFRGNYGYTF. DNA of the CDR3: TGTGCCAGCAGTTCCTTTCGAGGGAACTATGGCTACACCTTC.

The chain combines TRBV7-2 with TRBJ1-5; TRBD1 aligns across 9 bases. In germline, CDR1 is SGHTA, CDR2 FQGNSA. CDR3 length: 16 amino acids. Losses at the gene ends were 5 bases for V and 0 bases for J; bases not matched to a gene: 5. CDR3 protein: CASSGTGPYSNQPQHF. The CDR3 nucleotides are TGTGCCAGCAGCGGGACAGGGCCTTATAGCAATCAGCCCCAGCATTTT. The whole variable domain, remainder taken from reference TRBV7-2 and TRBJ1-5, is GAGVSQSPSNKVTEKGKDVELRCDPISGHTALYWYRQSLGQGLEFLIYFQGNSAPDKSGLPSDRFSAERTGGSVSTLTIQRTQQEDSAVYLCASSGTGPYSNQPQHFGDGTRLSIL.

The chain uses TRBV30 and TRBJ1-3, with D perhaps TRBD1 (6 bases). V was cut by 4 bases and J by 0 bases, with 22 bases left in between. CDR1 and CDR2 from the germline V gene are GTSNPN and SVGIG (reference sequence). This CDR3 has 18 residues. CDR3 sequence reads: CAWIEGVTGPVSGNTIYF. The CDR3 DNA follows: TGTGCCTGGATAGAAGGGGTGACAGGACCCGTCTCTGGAAACACCATATATTTT.

The chain carries TRBV12-3 or TRBV12-4 and TRBJ2-3; TRBD1 agrees at 8 bases. V dropped 3 bases and J dropped 13; count of bases not matched to a gene: 3. This CDR3 comprises 11 residues. The CDR3 DNA reads TGTGCCAGCAGTTTGGACAGGGAGGAGTATTTT. It codes for CASSLDREEYF.

For this clone: A junction boundary mismatches the germline segment, possibly from a read error. The V and J genes are TRBV6-5 and TRBJ2-5; D may be TRBD1 (6 bases). The CDR3 consists of 15 residues. The germline V gene encodes CDR1 MNHEY and CDR2 SVGAGI. As DNA, the CDR3 is TGTGCCAGCAGGCTAACACCCGGGACACCAGAGGCCCAGTACTTC. This sequence encodes CASRLTPGTPEAQYF.

The chain carries TRBV19 and TRBJ2-1, with D hard to call. From germline, CDR1 is LNHDA and CDR2 SQIVND (reference sequence). V dropped 3 bases and J dropped 6 bases, with 15 bases sitting between them. The CDR3 loop spans 15 amino acids. The CDR3 sequence: CASSMTSLARNEQFF. The CDR3 DNA reads as TGTGCCAGTAGTATGACCAGTCTGGCTCGCAATGAGCAGTTCTTC.

The chain uses TRBV19 and TRBJ2-1; 8 bases agree with TRBD1. The trim removed 5 bases at V and 4 bases at J, leaving 4 bases unmatched. The CDR3 covers 14 residues. Per germline, CDR1 LNHDA and CDR2 SQIVND (reference sequence). The CDR3 region has the DNA TGTGCCAGTAGTCGTCGGACAGGGTACAATGAGCAGTTCTTC. This encodes CASSRRTGYNEQFF.

The chain combines TRBV18 with TRBJ2-7, with TRBD1 matching 9 bases. Trimming removed 4 bases from V and 6 bases from J; junction bases left unmatched: 10. CDR1 and CDR2 (germline): KGHSH, LQKENI. The CDR3 consists of 15 residues. The CDR3 spells CASSQTDRGRFEQYF. In nucleotides, the CDR3 is TGTGCCAGCTCACAAACGGACAGGGGCAGGTTCGAGCAGTACTTC.

The chain employs TRBV5-1 and TRBJ2-2; D is uncertain. Germline CDR1 SGHRS, CDR2 YFSETQ. The V gene lost 4 bases and the J gene lost 5 bases, with 12 bases spanning the gap. The CDR3 spans 14 residues. The CDR3 nucleotides read TGCGCCAGCAGCCCCCAGACCACGACCGGGGAGCTGTTTTTT. Translation gives CASSPQTTTGELFF.

This rearrangement joins TRBV7-3 to TRBJ1-1; D gene ambiguous. Germline CDR1 is SGHTA and CDR2 is FQGTGA. The CDR3 consists of 14 residues. Trimming cost V 7 bases and J 2 bases, with 14 bases left between them. The CDR3 loop reads CASTFGVGNTEAFF. The CDR3 coding sequence is TGTGCCAGCACCTTCGGGGTGGGCAACACTGAAGCTTTCTTT.

The gene calls are TRBV30 and TRBJ1-5, with D unclear. V was pared by 3 bases and J by 1 base, with 7 bases between. CDR1 GTSNPN and CDR2 SVGIG come from the germline V gene (reference sequence). This CDR3 contains 13 residues. CDR3 nucleotides: TGTGCCTGGAGGGGAGGGAGCAATCAGCCCCAGCATTTT. Translated, it gives CAWRGGSNQPQHF.

The chain is built from TRBV4-1 and TRBJ2-7; 10 bases agree with TRBD2. The ends lost 0 bases at V and 2 bases at J; junction bases unmatched: 4. Germline values: CDR1 MGHRA, CDR2 YSYEKL. The CDR3 runs 16 residues. CDR3 sequence: CASSQEGTSGAYEQYF. The CDR3 nucleotides read TGCGCCAGCAGCCAAGAGGGCACTAGCGGGGCCTACGAGCAGTACTTC.

The chain employs TRBV30 and TRBJ2-1; tentatively, D is TRBD2 (6 bases). The V and J ends lost 0 bases and 0 bases respectively, with 12 bases between them. The CDR3 covers 16 residues. CDR1 and CDR2 (germline): GTSNPN, SVGIG (reference sequence). The CDR3 DNA is TGTGCCTGGAGTGTACCAGGACTAAACTCCTACAATGAGCAGTTCTTC. This gives the protein CAWSVPGLNSYNEQFF. The variable domain in full, with the rest retrieved from reference TRBV30 and TRBJ2-1, is SQTIHQWPATLVQPVGSPLSLECTVEGTSNPNLYWYRQAAGRGLQLLFYSVGIGQISSEVPQNLSASRPQDRQFILSSKKLLLSDSGFYLCAWSVPGLNSYNEQFFGPGTRLTVL.